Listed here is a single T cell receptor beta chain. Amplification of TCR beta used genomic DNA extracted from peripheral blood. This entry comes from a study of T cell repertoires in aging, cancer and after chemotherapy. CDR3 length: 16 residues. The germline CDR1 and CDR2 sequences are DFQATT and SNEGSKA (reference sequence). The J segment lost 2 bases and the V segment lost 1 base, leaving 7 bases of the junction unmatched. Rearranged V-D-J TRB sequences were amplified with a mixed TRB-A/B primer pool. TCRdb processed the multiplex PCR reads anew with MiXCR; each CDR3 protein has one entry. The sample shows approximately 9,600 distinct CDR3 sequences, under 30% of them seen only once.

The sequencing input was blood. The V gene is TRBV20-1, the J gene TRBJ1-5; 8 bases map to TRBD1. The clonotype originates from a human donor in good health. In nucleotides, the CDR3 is TGCAGTGCTAGAGTCAGGGGGCCCCGCGGCAATCAGCCCCAGCATTTT. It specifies CSARVRGPRGNQPQHF.